The clone carrying this T cell receptor (beta chain) has just a few counts. The data stem from a study of CD8 T cells in ankylosing spondylitis. A single record per CDR3 protein comes from TCRdb applying MiXCR to the 5' RACE reads. The table lists about 100,000 distinct CDR3 sequences, about 8.5% of them singletons. Unmatched junction bases numbered 9, after V lost 1 base and J lost 6 bases. The CDR3 is 15 amino acids. Looked up from germline, CDR1 is DFQATT and CDR2 is SNEGSKA (reference sequence). The sequence came from a male donor with ankylosing spondylitis or in good health (not recorded which). The chain couples TRBV20-1 to TRBJ2-7; TRBD1 matches 10 bases. Material: blood, either unsorted or a sorted T cell fraction (not recorded which). The CDR3 sequence: CSARGPGQGLSEQYF. Written as DNA, the CDR3 is TGCAGTGCTAGAGGGCCGGGACAGGGGTTGTCCGAGCAGTACTTC.